This paragraph covers one TCR beta chain sequence. Its antigen is as yet unknown. This record comes from a study of OX40 agonist ivuxolimab in advanced cancers. The study, taken as a whole, reports: Low normalized T-cell clonal expansion was additionally recorded for some nonresponders. Relatively little clonal expansion, among the lowest observed, appeared in partial responders at 0.1-3.0 mg/kg. Clonal expansion from baseline to week 6 occurred in both CD4+ and CD8+ T cells.

It was autoimmune disease history or systemic immunosuppression that excluded patients. Sequencing was performed with immunoSEQ multiplex PCR; in TCRdb, only in-frame clones are kept and a portion is missing. The sample has tens of thousands of clones, roughly 87% seen once. This TCR came from an adult with an advanced solid tumor such as melanoma, head and neck, liver or kidney cancer. The specimen was CD4+ or CD8+ T cells sorted from blood, collected in a trial of the OX40 agonist ivuxolimab.

The CDR3 DNA sequence: TGTGCCAGCTTAGCGGACAACTCCTACGAGCAGTACTTC. It is translated as CASLADNSYEQYF. This chain joins TRBV28 and TRBJ2-7; a possible D gene is TRBD2 (6 bases). Germline V gene lookup returns CDR1 MDHEN and CDR2 SYDVKM. The CDR3 extends over 13 amino acids. V was pared by 8 bases and J by 0 bases, with 11 bases between.